The 27 T cell receptor beta chains reported below all come from one sample, sequenced in a study of molecular identifiers for immune sequencing clone quantification. Via MiXCR, TCRdb re-called the PCR reads, giving one row per CDR3 protein. Here the sample spans about 640,000 distinct CDR3 sequences, 20% being singletons. What was sequenced was naive CD8+ T cells from blood, with Jurkat cell RNA spiked in. Subset noted: FACS-sorted CD8+CD4-CCR7+CD45RA+ naive T cells. These receptors came from a human donor in good health. Some libraries in this study had Jurkat cell RNA spiked in.

In the case of this clonotype: Given a much more abundant clone one base away, this may be a read error. The genes are TRBV7-6 and TRBJ2-7; 10 bases map to TRBD2. The CDR3 is 14 amino acids. With 5 bases clipped from V and 6 bases from J, the junction kept 7 bases outside the gene matches. Germline lookup yields CDR1 SGHVS and CDR2 FNYEAQ. The DNA for the CDR3 is TGTGCCAGCAGCCGTTCGGGACTAGCGAGCGAGCAGTACTTC. Amino acid sequence: CASSRSGLASEQYF.

Turning to this clonotype: A read error may be the cause here, since a much bigger clone is one base away. The chain combines TRBV13 with TRBJ2-1, with D possibly being TRBD2 (5 bases). CDR3 length: 17 amino acids. In germline, CDR1 is PRHDT, CDR2 FYEKMQ (reference sequence). The CDR3 DNA is TGTGCCGGCAGCTTAGGCCCATTTCGAGGGTCCTACAATGAGCAGTTCTTC. Translating gives CAGSLGPFRGSYNEQFF.

This clonotype came up once. A read error may be the cause here, since a much bigger clone is one base away. This chain links TRBV5-1 with TRBJ2-2; possible D gene TRBD2, 5 bases. Between the trimmed V and J ends, which lost 5 bases and 5 bases, there was a span of 13 bases. This CDR3 contains 14 residues. The germline gives CDR1 SGHRS, CDR2 YFSETQ. CDR3 in DNA: TGCGCCAGCAGACTTGGACCGGGAACCGGGGAGCTGTTTTTT. Amino acid sequence: CASRLGPGTGELFF.

This clonotype was picked up a small number of times. A much more abundant neighbour one base away suggests this may be a read error. The chain employs TRBV10-2 and TRBJ1-1, with D maybe TRBD1 (6 bases). CDR3 length: 13 residues. CDR1 and CDR2 from the germline V gene are WSHSY and SAAADI. The CDR3 bases are TGCGCCGGCAGTGGTTGGGGGGCAACTGAAGCTTTCTTT. This translates into CAGSGWGATEAFF.

This clonotype was found many times. The chain carries TRBV5-4 and TRBJ1-2; D possibly corresponds to TRBD1 (5 bases). This CDR3 is 14 amino acids long. Looked up from germline, CDR1 is SGHNT and CDR2 is YYREEE (reference sequence). With 0 bases removed from V and 4 bases from J, the gap between germline ends came to 10 bases. The DNA of the CDR3 is TGTGCCAGCAGCTTGGCCGGGGGGACCTATGGCTACACCTTC. It is translated as CASSLAGGTYGYTF.

This clonotype showed up many times. The CDR3 region is CASSDTGYETQYF. The CDR3 region has the DNA TGTGCCAGCAGCGACACAGGGTATGAGACCCAGTACTTC. This chain uses TRBV7-9 with TRBJ2-5, with a possible D match to TRBD1 (6 bases). The ends were cut back, 5 bases at V and 5 bases at J, with 12 bases in the middle. This CDR3 has 13 residues. From germline, CDR1 is SEHNR and CDR2 FQNEAQ (reference sequence).

This chain uses TRBV28 with TRBJ1-5, with TRBD1 as a possible D gene (5 bases). V gave up 6 bases and J gave up 6 bases, with 18 bases separating them. The CDR3 covers 15 residues. Germline assignment: CDR1 MDHEN and CDR2 SYDVKM. The CDR3 bases are TGTGCCAGCAGGCAGCTGGGGGGAATTCGTCAGCCCCAGCATTTT. It is translated as CASRQLGGIRQPQHF.

This clonotype was counted ten times or more. This chain uses TRBV20-1 with TRBJ2-7; perhaps TRBD2 as D (7 bases). The CDR3 loop spans 16 amino acids. The germline V gene encodes CDR1 DFQATT and CDR2 SNEGSKA (reference sequence). Trimming shortened V by 4 bases and J by 6 bases, and 25 bases separated the two germline ends. This CDR3 reads CSATRTAGLPVGEQYF. DNA for the CDR3: TGCAGTGCTACGCGGACAGCGGGACTCCCGGTGGGCGAGCAGTACTTC.

This clonotype was observed at least ten times. CDR3 DNA: TGTGCCAGCAGCTTGGGGAGGTTTTTCGAGACCCAGTACTTC. Translating gives CASSLGRFFETQYF. The chain carries TRBV5-6 and TRBJ2-5, with D possibly being TRBD2 (5 bases). Germline CDR1 SGHDT, CDR2 YYEEEE. The CDR3 loop spans 14 amino acids. The V and J ends lost 0 bases and 5 bases respectively, with 11 bases between them. The whole variable domain, filled in from reference TRBV5-6 and TRBJ2-5, reads DAGVTQSPTHLIKTRGQQVTLRCSPKSGHDTVSWYQQALGQGPQFIFQYYEEEERQRGNFPDRFSGHQFPNYSSELNVNALLLGDSALYLCASSLGRFFETQYFGPGTRLLVL.

This clonotype was recorded at least ten times. The chain joins TRBV27 to TRBJ2-3; 10 bases align to TRBD2. Germline V gene lookup returns CDR1 MNHEY and CDR2 SMNVEV (reference sequence). Trimming at V came to 10 bases and at J to 0 bases, leaving 4 bases not matched to a gene. This CDR3 is built from 14 residues. The CDR3, as DNA: TGTGCCACCAGACTAGCGGGTAGCACAGATACGCAGTATTTT. Translation: CATRLAGSTDTQYF.

This clonotype showed up many times. The chain carries TRBV19 and TRBJ2-3, with D possibly being TRBD2 (6 bases). CDR1 and CDR2 from the germline V gene are LNHDA and SQIVND (reference sequence). V lost 0 bases, J lost 2 bases, and 9 bases lay in between. This CDR3 has 15 residues. The chain's CDR3 is CASSIDRGTTDTQYF. In nucleotides, the CDR3 is TGTGCCAGTAGTATAGATCGGGGGACCACAGATACGCAGTATTTT.

This clonotype was found many times. This chain uses TRBV19 with TRBJ2-3; D is unresolved. Trimming stripped 0 bases from V and 2 bases from J, with 9 bases between. The germline V gene has CDR1 LNHDA and CDR2 SQIVND (reference sequence). The CDR3 sequence is 15 residues long. In DNA, the CDR3 is TGTGCCAGTAGTATAGATTTCTCGGCCACAGATACGCAGTATTTT. Its protein is CASSIDFSATDTQYF. The whole variable domain, remainder taken from reference TRBV19 and TRBJ2-3, is DGGITQSPKYLFRKEGQNVTLSCEQNLNHDAMYWYRQDPGQGLRLIYYSQIVNDFQKGDIAEGYSVSREKKESFPLTVTSAQKNPTAFYLCASSIDFSATDTQYFGPGTRLTVL.

The V call is TRBV7-2, the J call TRBJ2-5; 10 nucleotides agree with TRBD1. Germline V gene lookup returns CDR1 SGHTA and CDR2 FQGNSA. The CDR3 sequence is 18 residues long. V lost 5 bases and J lost 2; bases outside the gene matches: 14. CDR3 sequence: CASSPPTGGVPIQETQYF. The CDR3 DNA is TGTGCCAGCAGCCCTCCGACAGGGGGCGTACCAATTCAAGAGACCCAGTACTTC.

On this clonotype itself: A read error is possible here, since a much larger clone lies one base away. The chain uses TRBV12-3 or TRBV12-4 and TRBJ2-5; no firm D call. Trimming pared 8 bases from V and 0 bases from J, leaving 16 bases between. The CDR3 consists of 15 residues. CDR3 sequence reads: CASGPILGNQETQYF. The DNA of the CDR3 is TGTGCCAGCGGCCCCATATTGGGAAACCAAGAGACCCAGTACTTC.

This clonotype has a count of ten or more. The chain employs TRBV12-3 or TRBV12-4 and TRBJ1-2; D is ambiguous. The CDR3 loop spans 14 amino acids. V was trimmed by 0 bases and J by 6 bases, leaving 11 bases between them. This CDR3 is CASSLAKLAHGYTF. CDR3 coding DNA: TGTGCCAGCAGTTTAGCTAAATTGGCCCATGGCTACACCTTC.

In regard to this clonotype: Just one base apart from a much larger clone, this may be a read error. The chain is built from TRBV5-3 and TRBJ1-1, with a tentative D call TRBD1 (6 bases). TRBV5-3 is reported as an ORF; its role is uncertain. The germline V and J ends were trimmed by 9 bases and 1 base, with 22 bases remaining between them. CDR3 length: 16 residues. CDR3 nucleotides: TGTGCCAACAGCCTAACAGGGTACGACGAGAACACTGAAGCTTTCTTT. It codes for CANSLTGYDENTEAFF.

This clonotype was seen more than once but under ten times. V and J are TRBV7-9 and TRBJ2-7; D may be TRBD2 (6 bases). Per germline, CDR1 SEHNR and CDR2 FQNEAQ (reference sequence). The length of the CDR3 is 15 residues. Trimming took off 5 bases at V and 2 bases at J, with 16 bases between the two ends. CDR3 region: CASSPRESRPYEQYF. CDR3 bases: TGTGCCAGCAGCCCCCGGGAGTCAAGGCCCTACGAGCAGTACTTC.

The gene calls are TRBV9 and TRBJ2-7, with unresolved D. Trimming stripped 2 bases from V and 3 bases from J, with 9 bases between. Germline V gene data show CDR1 as SGDLS and CDR2 as YYNGEE. CDR3 length: 13 amino acids. This CDR3 reads CASSVSPDYEQYF. CDR3 in DNA: TGTGCCAGCAGCGTGAGCCCTGACTACGAGCAGTACTTC.

In regard to this clonotype: This clone may be a read error of a much larger clone one base away. This chain uses TRBV29-1 with TRBJ1-2; D is undetermined. V was shortened by 2 bases and J by 3 bases, with 13 bases between the two germline ends. The germline gives CDR1 SQVTM, CDR2 ANQGSEA. The CDR3 is 14 residues long. The chain's CDR3 is CSVELGKDDYGYTF. CDR3 DNA sequence: TGCAGCGTTGAATTGGGCAAGGATGACTATGGCTACACCTTC.

V usage is TRBV5-8 and J usage is TRBJ2-7; 7 bases line up with TRBD2. The CDR3 runs 14 residues. Trimming cost V 0 bases and J 6 bases; bases outside gene matches: 6. CDR1 and CDR2 from the germline V gene are SGHTS and YDEGEE. CDR3 in DNA: TGTGCCAGCAGCTTGGGGGCCGGGGGGACCGAGCAGTACTTC. Residues: CASSLGAGGTEQYF.

The rearrangement uses TRBV3-1 and TRBJ2-7, with D maybe TRBD1 (6 bases). Looked up from germline, CDR1 is LGHDT and CDR2 is YNNKEL (reference sequence). Trimming removed 4 bases from V and 5 bases from J, with 18 bases in between. CDR3 length: 15 residues. This chain's CDR3 is CASSPPFAGAHEQYF. DNA of the CDR3: TGTGCCAGCAGCCCCCCCTTTGCAGGGGCCCACGAGCAGTACTTC.

This clonotype was counted many times. V and J are TRBV29-1 and TRBJ2-1, with D hard to call. Germline lookup yields CDR1 SQVTM and CDR2 ANQGSEA. The V end was cut by 5 bases, the J end by 8 bases, with 10 bases between. The CDR3 sequence is 11 residues long. CDR3 loop: CSVPSPDEQFF. CDR3 DNA: TGCAGCGTTCCTTCCCCCGATGAGCAGTTCTTC.

The CDR3 loop is CASSQEGTEQFF. The DNA for the CDR3 is TGCGCCAGCAGCCAAGAGGGAACTGAGCAGTTCTTC. The chain is built from TRBV4-1 and TRBJ2-1, with no clear D. Trimming took off 0 bases at V and 9 bases at J, with 6 bases between the two ends. This CDR3 has 12 residues. Germline CDR1 reads MGHRA; CDR2 reads YSYEKL.

This clonotype was detected only once. A read error is possible here, since a much larger clone lies one base away. The chain links TRBV7-6 to TRBJ2-5; unclear D gene. This CDR3 has 14 amino acids. The germline CDR1 and CDR2 sequences are SGHVS and FNYEAQ. Trimming shortened V by 1 base and J by 4 bases, and 10 bases separated the two germline ends. CDR3 sequence (DNA): TGTGCCAGCAGCTTAGGCAGACCTGGAGAGACCCAGTACTTC. It codes for CASSLGRPGETQYF. The full variable domain, its missing parts supplied by reference TRBV7-6 and TRBJ2-5, is GAGVSQSPRYKVTKRGQDVALRCDPISGHVSLYWYRQALGQGPEFLTYFNYEAQQDKSGLPNDRFSAERPEGSISTLTIQRTEQRDSAMYRCASSLGRPGETQYFGPGTRLLVL.

The chain joins TRBV7-9 to TRBJ2-7; TRBD1 matches 9 bases. The CDR3 is made up of 16 amino acids. Germline CDR1 is SEHNR and CDR2 is FQNEAQ (reference sequence). V lost 5 bases to trimming and J lost 5 bases; unmatched junction nucleotides: 13. In DNA form, the CDR3 reads TGTGCCAGCAGCAGGGTTACAGGGGGCGAGTTTGACGAGCAGTACTTC. Its protein product is CASSRVTGGEFDEQYF.

This clonotype was picked up many times. CDR3 sequence reads: CASGQGASKNIQYF. The CDR3 nucleotides are TGTGCCAGTGGACAGGGGGCTTCCAAAAACATTCAGTACTTC. This chain links TRBV19 with TRBJ2-4, with 11 nucleotides matching TRBD1. The germline CDR1 and CDR2 sequences are LNHDA and SQIVND (reference sequence). The CDR3 is made up of 14 amino acids. V was pared by 8 bases and J by 2 bases, with 2 bases of the junction left unmatched.

This clonotype was detected a few times. This rearrangement joins TRBV4-3 to TRBJ2-7, with 9 bases lining up with TRBD1. Trimming removed 5 bases from V and 1 base from J; junction bases left unmatched: 9. In germline, CDR1 is LGHNA, CDR2 YSLEER. This CDR3 has 16 residues. The CDR3 protein is CASSYNRDRESYEQYF. CDR3 in DNA: TGCGCCAGCAGCTACAACCGGGACAGGGAATCCTACGAGCAGTACTTC.